This T cell receptor beta chain was documented in a study of T-cell reconstitution after alpha-beta-depleted transplantation in children. Study conclusions and caveats: After one year, T-cell counts and TCRbeta diversity mostly came from new T cells. Surviving recipient T cells and thymic progenitors underlay high day-60 TCRbeta diversity in some patients.

The length of the CDR3 is 15 residues. The ends lost 1 base at V and 3 bases at J; junction bases unmatched: 6. From germline, CDR1 is SGHTA and CDR2 FQGNSA. On this clonotype: The antigen is unknown.

Unique molecular identifiers were incorporated during preparation of the TCRbeta library. TCRdb redid the calling of the PCR reads with MiXCR, one entry per CDR3 protein. Altogether fewer than 150,000 distinct CDR3 sequences are present, approximately 22% being singletons, with the ten largest covering about 10%. This chain links TRBV7-2 with TRBJ2-7; 7 bases map to TRBD2. Sample: PBMCs, mostly from graft donor cells, taken 180 days after TCRalphabeta/CD19-depleted stem cell transplant. The receptor's source is a male patient between 2 and 10 years old who had a stem cell transplant for chronic granulomatous disease, so the T cells may come from the graft donor. CDR3 sequence: CASSLVIGGSYEQYF. The CDR3 region has the DNA TGTGCCAGCAGCTTAGTTATTGGCGGGAGCTACGAGCAGTACTTC.